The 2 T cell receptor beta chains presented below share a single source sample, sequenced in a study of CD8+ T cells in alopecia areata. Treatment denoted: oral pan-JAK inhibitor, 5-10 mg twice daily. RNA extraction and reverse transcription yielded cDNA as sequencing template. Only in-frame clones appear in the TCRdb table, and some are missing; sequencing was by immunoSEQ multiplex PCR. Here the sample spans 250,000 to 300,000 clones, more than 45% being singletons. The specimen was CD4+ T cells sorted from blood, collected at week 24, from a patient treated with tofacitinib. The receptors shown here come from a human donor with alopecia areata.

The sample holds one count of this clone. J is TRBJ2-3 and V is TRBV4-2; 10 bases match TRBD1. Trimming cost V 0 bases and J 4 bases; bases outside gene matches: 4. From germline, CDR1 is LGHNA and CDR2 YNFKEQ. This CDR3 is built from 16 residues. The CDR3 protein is CASSQEGTGDSDTQYF. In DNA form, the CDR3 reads TGTGCCAGCAGCCAAGAAGGGACAGGGGATTCAGATACGCAGTATTTT.

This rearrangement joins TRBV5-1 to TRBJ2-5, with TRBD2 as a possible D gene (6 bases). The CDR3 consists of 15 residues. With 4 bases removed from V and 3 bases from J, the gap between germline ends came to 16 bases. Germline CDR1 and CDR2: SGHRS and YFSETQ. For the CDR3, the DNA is TGCGCCAGCAGCCATACGGGACTCCCGAAAGAGACCCAGTACTTC. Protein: CASSHTGLPKETQYF.